This entry features one T cell receptor beta chain sequence. The table came from immunoSEQ multiplex PCR; TCRdb's copy has only in-frame clones and leaves some out. The repertoire holds roughly 86,000 clones, with about 96% as singletons. The data were taken from a study of cytomegalovirus exposure and HLA in healthy donors. About the research overall: Both the roughly 120 validation repertoires and the 500 to 700 first-cohort repertoires used the same platform, as reported by a later analysis.

The study drew the donors from its roughly 120-subject validation cohort, separate from the roughly 700-subject first cohort. Germline values: CDR1 SGHRS, CDR2 YFSETQ. The CDR3 sequence is 14 residues long. Trimming stripped 4 bases from V and 0 bases from J, with 8 bases between. The material sequenced was PBMCs. The source is a man in his late teens or twenties in good health and CMV-seropositive. This chain joins TRBV5-1 and TRBJ2-1; D not resolved. The CDR3 bases are TGCGCCAGCAGCGTCCCGAGCTCCTACAATGAGCAGTTCTTC. Its translation: CASSVPSSYNEQFF.